The 12 T cell receptor beta chains below were found in one sample sequenced in a study of T cells in Graves' hyperthyroidism and ophthalmopathy. RNA transcripts were the template for amplifying TCR beta CDR3 regions. The TCR CDR3 was amplified in a first-round RT-PCR using the HTBI primer set. TCRdb analysed the multiplex PCR reads with MiXCR anew, one entry per CDR3 protein. This table holds some 490,000 distinct CDR3 sequences, 22% found once. What was sequenced was blood. The receptors here all came from a woman between 70 and 85 years old with Graves' ophthalmopathy.

The sample holds a few counts of this clonotype. This rearrangement joins TRBV7-2 to TRBJ2-3; 11 bases are a match to TRBD2. In germline, CDR1 is SGHTA, CDR2 FQGNSA. The CDR3 totals 15 residues. V lost 3 bases to trimming and J lost 8 bases; unmatched junction nucleotides: 7. The CDR3 nucleotides are TGTGCCAGCAGCTTGGGGACTAGCGGCTATAGTACGCAGTATTTT. Its translation: CASSLGTSGYSTQYF.

This clonotype has at least ten counts. The gene calls are TRBV28 and TRBJ1-1, with TRBD1 as a possible D gene (6 bases). The germline V gene encodes CDR1 MDHEN and CDR2 SYDVKM. CDR3 length: 14 residues. V shed 3 bases and J shed 4 bases, with 12 bases lying between them. The CDR3 is CASSFTGLGTEAFF. In nucleotides, the CDR3 is TGTGCCAGCAGTTTTACAGGGTTAGGCACTGAAGCTTTCTTT. Full variable domain (outside the CDR3, taken from reference TRBV28 and TRBJ1-1): DVKVTQSSRYLVKRTGEKVFLECVQDMDHENMFWYRQDPGLGLRLIYFSYDVKMKEKGDIPEGYSVSREKKERFSLILESASTNQTSMYLCASSFTGLGTEAFFGQGTRLTVV.

There are many counts of this clonotype. CDR3 bases: TGCGCCAGCAGCTTGGGTGGGACTAGCGGTACCTACGAGCAGTACTTC. Its protein is CASSLGGTSGTYEQYF. The chain carries TRBV5-1 and TRBJ2-7; 11 nucleotides agree with TRBD2. Looked up from germline, CDR1 is SGHRS and CDR2 is YFSETQ. The junction had 4 bases not matched to a gene; V was cut back by 0 bases and J by 2 bases. This CDR3 is 16 amino acids long.

This clonotype showed up many times. The V gene is TRBV6-1, the J gene TRBJ2-4; D is undetermined. Trimming removed 6 bases from V and 6 bases from J, with 15 bases in between. The germline V gene has CDR1 MNHNS and CDR2 SASEGT. This CDR3 contains 14 residues. CDR3 protein: CASRPGKTGNIQYF. As DNA, the CDR3 is TGTGCCAGCAGACCAGGAAAAACGGGAAACATTCAGTACTTC.

This clonotype was found a few times. The gene calls are TRBV28 and TRBJ1-1; D remains unclear. The ends were cut back, 7 bases at V and 10 bases at J, with 13 bases in the middle. CDR3 length: 11 residues. Germline CDR1 and CDR2: MDHEN and SYDVKM. The DNA of the CDR3 is TGTGCCAGCACCGAAGGGCGGGGAGCTTTCTTT. Its protein product is CASTEGRGAFF.

This clonotype occurred a few times. This chain uses TRBV7-2 with TRBJ2-7, with 10 bases that match TRBD1. V dropped 5 bases and J dropped 3; count of bases not matched to a gene: 4. Germline V gene sequence: CDR1 SGHTA, CDR2 FQGNSA. This CDR3 comprises 14 residues. CDR3 residues: CASSPWTGGYEQYF. The CDR3, as DNA: TGTGCCAGCAGCCCCTGGACAGGGGGCTACGAGCAGTACTTC.

This clonotype was recorded a few times. This chain uses TRBV3-1 with TRBJ1-1, with 7 positions matching TRBD1. CDR3 size: 12 residues. Germline CDR1 LGHDT, CDR2 YNNKEL (reference sequence). The trim removed 0 bases at V and 11 bases at J, leaving 3 bases unmatched. The DNA for the CDR3 is TGTGCCAGCAGCCAAGACAGGGGGATGGCTTTCTTT. This gives the protein CASSQDRGMAFF.

V gene TRBV7-8 combines with J gene TRBJ1-1; TRBD1 matches 10 bases. V was clipped by 1 base and J by 11 bases; unmatched bases: 4. This CDR3 is built from 13 residues. Per germline, CDR1 SGHVS and CDR2 FQNEAQ. CDR3 DNA: TGTGCCAGCAGCTTAGGGGACAGGGGTGTTGCTTTCTTT. Translation gives CASSLGDRGVAFF. The variable domain in full, with the rest retrieved from reference TRBV7-8 and TRBJ1-1, is GAGVSQSPRYKVAKRGQDVALRCDPISGHVSLFWYQQALGQGPEFLTYFQNEAQLDKSGLPSDRFFAERPEGSVSTLKIQRTQQEDSAVYLCASSLGDRGVAFFGQGTRLTVV.

This clonotype occurred a few times. The chain has TRBV20-1 and TRBJ2-2; D perhaps matches TRBD2 (5 bases). Germline V CDR1 and CDR2: DFQATT, SNEGSKA (reference sequence). Trimming removed 1 base at V and 5 bases at J, with 5 bases between. The CDR3 consists of 12 residues. As DNA, the CDR3 is TGCAGTGCTAGAGGCGGGACCGGGGAGCTGTTTTTT. It codes for CSARGGTGELFF.

This clonotype was recorded at least ten times. The chain recombines TRBV7-2 with TRBJ2-2; possibly TRBD1 for D (5 bases). The CDR3 extends over 14 amino acids. The germline V and J ends were trimmed by 5 bases and 8 bases, with 15 bases remaining between them. Germline-derived CDR1 and CDR2 are SGHTA and FQGNSA. CDR3 loop: CASSPHSGPGELFF. The CDR3 DNA follows: TGTGCCAGCAGCCCTCACTCAGGGCCAGGGGAGCTGTTTTTT.

The rearrangement links TRBV28 to TRBJ2-1; 8 nucleotides match TRBD2. The CDR3 extends over 16 amino acids. From germline, CDR1 is MDHEN and CDR2 SYDVKM. Trimming took 6 bases from V and 7 from J; bases not matched to a gene: 14. CDR3 in amino acids: CASSRIAGPSTNEQFF. CDR3 bases: TGTGCCAGCAGCCGAATAGCGGGGCCATCAACAAATGAGCAGTTCTTC.

DNA for the CDR3: TGTGCCAGCAGCCGACCCCTCTGGGGGACTAGCGGGAGAGCTGAGCAGTACTTC. Translating gives CASSRPLWGTSGRAEQYF. The V call is TRBV28, the J call TRBJ2-7; 14 bases are a match to TRBD2. The CDR3 has 18 residues. CDR1 is MDHEN, CDR2 SYDVKM, per germline. The V segment lost 6 bases and the J segment 7 bases; nucleotides outside the gene matches: 17. The full variable domain, in which reference TRBV28 and TRBJ2-7 provide the parts outside the CDR3, is DVKVTQSSRYLVKRTGEKVFLECVQDMDHENMFWYRQDPGLGLRLIYFSYDVKMKEKGDIPEGYSVSREKKERFSLILESASTNQTSMYLCASSRPLWGTSGRAEQYFGPGTRLTVT.